This T cell receptor (beta chain) was sequenced in a study of cytomegalovirus exposure and HLA in healthy donors. Amplification used 60 Vbeta primers and 13 Jbeta primers. Generated by immunoSEQ multiplex PCR, the TCRdb table keeps only in-frame clones and is missing some. The table lists 150,000 or so clones, around 80% of them singletons. The CDR3 spans 14 residues. V was clipped by 5 bases and J by 6 bases; unmatched bases: 7. Germline V gene sequence: CDR1 SGHDT, CDR2 YYEEEE. The chain employs TRBV5-6 and TRBJ1-2, with 10 bases identical to TRBD1. The sample taken for sequencing was PBMCs. The receptor was derived from a woman between 18 and 30 years old in good health and CMV-seronegative. The CDR3 coding sequence is TGTGCCAGCAGGGCCGGGACAGGGGTTGATGGCTACACCTTC. It is translated as CASRAGTGVDGYTF.